This is a list of T cell receptor beta chains from one sample in a study of blood T cells in healthy people across ages. One entry per CDR3 protein, called by TCRdb with MiXCR from the 5' RACE reads. The sample records around 800,000 distinct CDR3 sequences, about 42% being singletons. The sample taken for sequencing was blood. These receptors all come from a man aged 55 to 69 in good health. Both conserved end residues are part of each CDR3. D genes are given only for firm matches. Only some rows state a clone size, as once, few, many or a class for expanded clones.

clone_size j_call d_call cdr3_length v_call cdr3_nt cdr3_aa
- TRBJ2-6 TRBD1 18 TRBV13 TGTGCCAGCAGCTTAGGTGGGGACAGCCCCTCTGGGGCCAACGTCCTGACTTTC CASSLGGDSPSGANVLTF
- TRBJ2-3 - 12 TRBV29-1 TGCAGCGTTGACCAAGGACGAGATACGCAGTATTTT CSVDQGRDTQYF
few TRBJ2-5 TRBD1 13 TRBV27 TGTGCCAGCAGTACAGGGGCGTGGGAGACCCAGTACTTC CASSTGAWETQYF
- TRBJ2-1 - 13 TRBV7-9 TGTGCCAGCAGCCCCCAAGGGGCCAATGAGCAGTTCTTC CASSPQGANEQFF
few TRBJ2-1 TRBD2 14 TRBV7-2 TGTGCCAGCAGCAGCGGGGGTTTTTTGGATGAGCAGTTCTTC CASSSGGFLDEQFF
- TRBJ2-2 TRBD2 14 TRBV6-1 TGTGCCAGCACCCGGGAGGGGGACACCGGGGAGCTGTTTTTT CASTREGDTGELFF
- TRBJ2-3 - 15 TRBV12-3/TRBV12-4 TGTGCCAGCAGTCTTCGGGCGAGCCCCACAGATACGCAGTATTTT CASSLRASPTDTQYF
- TRBJ2-7 TRBD1 13 TRBV3-1 TGTGCCAGCAGTCATGACAGGGGCTACGAGCAGTACTTC CASSHDRGYEQYF
many TRBJ2-1 TRBD1 18 TRBV5-1 TGCGCCAGCAGCTTGGCTTTCTCAGGGGGTAAGACACAGAATGAGCAGTTCTTC CASSLAFSGGKTQNEQFF
- TRBJ2-1 - 14 TRBV4-1 TGCGCCGGCAGCCAAGACGAAAACAACAATGAGCAGTTCTTC CAGSQDENNNEQFF
once TRBJ2-7 - 17 TRBV4-1 TGCGCCAGCAGCCAATCGGATAGCGGCAGCTCCTACAATGAGCAGTACTTC CASSQSDSGSSYNEQYF
- TRBJ2-7 - 15 TRBV28 TGTGCCAGCAGTTTGGGCCATACGAGCTCCTACGAGCAGTACTTC CASSLGHTSSYEQYF
- TRBJ2-3 TRBD1 15 TRBV12-3/TRBV12-4 TGTGCCAGCAACCCGGGACAGGGGGCTCCAGATACGCAGTATTTT CASNPGQGAPDTQYF
- TRBJ2-1 TRBD2 15 TRBV2 TGTGCCAGCAGTTCTTTAGCGGGGTGGAACAATGAGCAGTTCTTC CASSSLAGWNNEQFF
- TRBJ2-2 - 14 TRBV4-1 TGCGCCAGCAGAGCTGCAGAGAACACCGGGGAGCTGTTTTTT CASRAAENTGELFF
few TRBJ2-5 TRBD1 14 TRBV5-1 TGCGCCAGCAGCGCGACAGGGGCCCAGGAGACCCAGTACTTC CASSATGAQETQYF
- TRBJ2-7 - 17 TRBV7-2 TGTGCCAGCAGCTTCCCACCCGGGACTGGCGGGCGGAGAAGGCAGTACTTC CASSFPPGTGGRRRQYF
few TRBJ2-5 - 12 TRBV9 TGTGCCAGCAGCACACAAGAAGAGACCCAGTACTTC CASSTQEETQYF
- TRBJ2-5 - 11 TRBV30 TGTGCCTGGAGCATACAAGAGACCCAGTACTTC CAWSIQETQYF
- TRBJ2-5 TRBD2 17 TRBV6-5 TGTGCCAGCAGTTACAGTAGACTAGCGGGGGTACAAGAGACCCAGTACTTC CASSYSRLAGVQETQYF
many TRBJ2-7 - 17 TRBV4-3 TGCGCCAGCAGCCAAGATCATGGGCCAGGGGATCCCTACGAGCAGTACTTC CASSQDHGPGDPYEQYF
few TRBJ1-2 - 10 TRBV29-1 TGCAGCGTTGAAGATTATGGCTACACCTTC CSVEDYGYTF
- TRBJ1-1 - 14 TRBV7-9 TGTGCCAGCAGCTTAGGGACAGAGGGGTCTGAAGCTTTCTTT CASSLGTEGSEAFF
few TRBJ2-1 TRBD1 13 TRBV10-3 TGTGCCACCGGAGCGACAGGGGGCAATGAGCAGTTCTTC CATGATGGNEQFF
few TRBJ1-2 - 16 TRBV3-1 TGTGCCAGCAGCCAAGATGTCCTCGGGGCGAACTATGGCTACACCTTC CASSQDVLGANYGYTF
- TRBJ2-7 TRBD1 16 TRBV7-2 TGTGCCAGCAGCTCAGGGGGGGCGGGACAGGGTCGCGAGCAGTACTTC CASSSGGAGQGREQYF
few TRBJ2-1 TRBD2 16 TRBV5-1 TGCGCCAGCAGCTCCCTAGCGGGACCGACCTACAATGAGCAGTTCTTC CASSSLAGPTYNEQFF
- TRBJ2-3 TRBD2 14 TRBV7-2 TGTGCCAGCAGCTTAGACCTAGCGGGAGATACGCAGTATTTT CASSLDLAGDTQYF
once TRBJ2-2 TRBD2 15 TRBV27 TGTGCCAGCAGGAAAGCGGGGGGGCATCCCGGGGAGCTGTTTTTT CASRKAGGHPGELFF
- TRBJ1-1 - 13 TRBV2 TGTGCCAGCACCACTACGGTAGGAACTGAAGCTTTCTTT CASTTTVGTEAFF
- TRBJ2-5 TRBD1 16 TRBV7-9 TGTGCCAGCAGCTTAGACAGGGGGCGAAGCCAAGAGACCCAGTACTTC CASSLDRGRSQETQYF
- TRBJ2-7 - 16 TRBV30 TGTGCCTGGCGGACCCCTGGGGCCCGACGCTCCTACGAGCAGTACTTC CAWRTPGARRSYEQYF
- TRBJ2-1 TRBD2 15 TRBV5-1 TGCGCCAGCAGCTCCGGGACTAGCAGGGTCGATGAGCAGTTCTTC CASSSGTSRVDEQFF
- TRBJ1-4 TRBD1 13 TRBV20-1 TGCAGTGCCATGACAGGGGCGAATGAAAAACTGTTTTTT CSAMTGANEKLFF
- TRBJ2-7 TRBD1 13 TRBV12-3/TRBV12-4 TGTGCCAGCAGTGTGGGACAGGGAAGGGAGCAGTACTTC CASSVGQGREQYF
few TRBJ2-7 - 12 TRBV6-2/TRBV6-3 TGTGCCAGCAGTTATTCGGTGAACGAGCAGTACTTC CASSYSVNEQYF
- TRBJ2-3 TRBD1 15 TRBV5-1 TGCGCCAGCCTTATTGGGACAGCTCGCACAGATACGCAGTATTTT CASLIGTARTDTQYF
few TRBJ1-2 TRBD1 16 TRBV10-3 TGTGCCAGTAGACCGGGACAGGGGACACTTTCTTCTGGCTACACCTTC CASRPGQGTLSSGYTF
few TRBJ2-7 TRBD1 14 TRBV15 TGTGCCACCGGCCGGGACAGGGGATCCTACGAGCAGTACTTC CATGRDRGSYEQYF
- TRBJ2-1 - 12 TRBV3-1 TGTGCCAGCACAGCGTCTGTTGGTGAGCAGTTCTTC CASTASVGEQFF
- TRBJ2-7 TRBD2 13 TRBV28 TGTGCCAGCAGAGGCGGGGGATTATACGAGCAGTACTTC CASRGGGLYEQYF
many TRBJ2-7 - 11 TRBV29-1 TGCAGCGTTCGATCAGGCTACGAGCAGTACTTC CSVRSGYEQYF
- TRBJ2-5 - 16 TRBV9 TGTGCCAGCAGCGCCAGAAGAACAGGCCCCCAAGAGACCCAGTACTTC CASSARRTGPQETQYF
few TRBJ2-3 - 16 TRBV6-2/TRBV6-3 TGTGCCAGCAGCTACGCCCCGAAGGGGGTTTCAGATGCGCAGTATTTT CASSYAPKGVSDAQYF
- TRBJ1-6 TRBD1 13 TRBV20-1 TGCAGTGCTATCGGACAGGGAAATTCACCCCTCCACTTT CSAIGQGNSPLHF
few TRBJ1-2 - 14 TRBV9 TGTGCCAGCAGCCCGGCAAATGGGCACGATGGCTACACCTTC CASSPANGHDGYTF
few TRBJ2-4 - 11 TRBV11-3 TGTGCCAGCAGCTCACTGGACATTCAGTACTTC CASSSLDIQYF
- TRBJ2-5 - 15 TRBV14 TGTGCCAGCAGCCATCTTATGGGAGGTCGGGAGACCCAGTACTTC CASSHLMGGRETQYF
- TRBJ1-4 TRBD1 15 TRBV6-6 TGTGCCAGCAGTCCCAGGGGGCAAGCTAATGAAAAACTGTTTTTT CASSPRGQANEKLFF
- TRBJ1-5 - 15 TRBV2 TGTGCCAGCCGCGCCTTCGGGGGGGCAAAACAGCCCCAGCATTTT CASRAFGGAKQPQHF
- TRBJ2-3 - 15 TRBV5-1 TGCGTCAGCAGCCCACCCGACAGTGTCACAGATACGCAGTATTTT CVSSPPDSVTDTQYF
- TRBJ2-1 - 15 TRBV29-1 TGCAGCGTTGACGACAGGTTTAGCTCCTACAATGAGCAGTTCTTC CSVDDRFSSYNEQFF